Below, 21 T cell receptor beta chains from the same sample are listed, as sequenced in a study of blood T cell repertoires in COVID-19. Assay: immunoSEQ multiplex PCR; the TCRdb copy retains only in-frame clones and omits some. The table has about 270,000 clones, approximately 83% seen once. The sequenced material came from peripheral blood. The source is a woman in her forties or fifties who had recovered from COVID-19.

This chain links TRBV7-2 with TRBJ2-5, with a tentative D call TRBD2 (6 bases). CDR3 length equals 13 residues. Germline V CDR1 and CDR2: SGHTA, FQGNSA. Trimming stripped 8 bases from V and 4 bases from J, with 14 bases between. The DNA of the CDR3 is TGTGCCAGCTTAGTGCTGGGAGGAGAGACCCAGTACTTC. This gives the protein CASLVLGGETQYF.

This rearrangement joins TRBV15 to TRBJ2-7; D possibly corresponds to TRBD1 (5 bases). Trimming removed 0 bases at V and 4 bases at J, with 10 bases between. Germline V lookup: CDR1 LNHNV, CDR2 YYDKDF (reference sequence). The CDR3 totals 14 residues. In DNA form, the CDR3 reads TGTGCCACCAGCAGAGACCGTAAGGGGTACGAGCAGTACTTC. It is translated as CATSRDRKGYEQYF.

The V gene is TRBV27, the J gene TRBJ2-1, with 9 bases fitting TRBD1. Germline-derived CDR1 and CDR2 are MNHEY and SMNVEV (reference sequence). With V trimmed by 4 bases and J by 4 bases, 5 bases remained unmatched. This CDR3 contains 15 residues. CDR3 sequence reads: CASSSQGARYNEQFF. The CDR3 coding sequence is TGTGCCAGCAGTTCACAGGGGGCGCGGTACAATGAGCAGTTCTTC.

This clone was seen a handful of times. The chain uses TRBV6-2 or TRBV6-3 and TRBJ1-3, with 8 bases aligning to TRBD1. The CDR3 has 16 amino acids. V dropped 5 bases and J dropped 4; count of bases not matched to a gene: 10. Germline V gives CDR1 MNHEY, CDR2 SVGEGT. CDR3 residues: CASSGWTGSVGNTIYF. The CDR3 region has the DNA TGTGCCAGCAGTGGATGGACAGGGTCAGTCGGAAACACCATATATTTT.

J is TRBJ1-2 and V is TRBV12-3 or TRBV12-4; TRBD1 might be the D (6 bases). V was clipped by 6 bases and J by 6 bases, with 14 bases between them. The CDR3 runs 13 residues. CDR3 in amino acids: CASSPDSRDGYTF. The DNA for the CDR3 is TGTGCCAGCAGCCCGGACAGCCGGGATGGCTACACCTTC.

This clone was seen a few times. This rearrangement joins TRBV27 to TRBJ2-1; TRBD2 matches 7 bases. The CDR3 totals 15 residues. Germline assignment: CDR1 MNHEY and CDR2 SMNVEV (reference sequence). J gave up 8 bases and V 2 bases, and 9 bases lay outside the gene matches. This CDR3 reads CASSLASGALHEQFF. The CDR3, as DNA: TGTGCCAGCAGTTTAGCCAGCGGGGCCCTTCATGAGCAGTTCTTC.

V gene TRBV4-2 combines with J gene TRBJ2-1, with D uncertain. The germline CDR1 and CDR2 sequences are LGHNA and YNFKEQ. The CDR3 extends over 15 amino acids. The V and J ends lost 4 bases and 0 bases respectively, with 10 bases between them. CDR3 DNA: TGTGCCAGCAGCCCTAGTACGAGCTCCTACAATGAGCAGTTCTTC. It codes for CASSPSTSSYNEQFF.

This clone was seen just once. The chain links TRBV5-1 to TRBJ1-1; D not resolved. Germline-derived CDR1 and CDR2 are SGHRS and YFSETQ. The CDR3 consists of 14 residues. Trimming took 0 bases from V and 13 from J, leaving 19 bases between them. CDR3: CASSLARPDLGVFF. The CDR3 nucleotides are TGCGCCAGCAGCTTGGCCCGCCCGGACCTGGGAGTTTTCTTT.

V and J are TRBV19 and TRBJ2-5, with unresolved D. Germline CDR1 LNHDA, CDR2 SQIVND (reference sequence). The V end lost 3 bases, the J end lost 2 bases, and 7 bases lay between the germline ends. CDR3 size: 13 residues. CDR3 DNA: TGTGCCAGTAGTATCTGGCTTCAAGAGACCCAGTACTTC. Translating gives CASSIWLQETQYF.

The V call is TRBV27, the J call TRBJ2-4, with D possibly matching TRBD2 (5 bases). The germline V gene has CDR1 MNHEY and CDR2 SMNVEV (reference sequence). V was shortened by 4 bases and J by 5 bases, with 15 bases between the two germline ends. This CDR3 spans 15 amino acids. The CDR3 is CASSYRRAGENIQYF. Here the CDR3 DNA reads TGTGCCAGCAGTTACCGCCGGGCCGGGGAAAACATTCAGTACTTC.

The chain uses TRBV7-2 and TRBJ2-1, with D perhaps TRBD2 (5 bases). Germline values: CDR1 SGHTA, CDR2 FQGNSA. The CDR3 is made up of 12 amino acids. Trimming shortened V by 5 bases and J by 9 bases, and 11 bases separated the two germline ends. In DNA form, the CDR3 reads TGTGCCAGCAGCCGAGGACTGACTGAGCAGTTCTTC. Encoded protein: CASSRGLTEQFF.

In DNA, the CDR3 is TGTGCCAGCAGCCCGGGGTCTTGGCAGTATTTT. It encodes CASSPGSWQYF. The chain employs TRBV11-1 and TRBJ2-3, with D maybe TRBD2 (5 bases). Germline CDR1 SGHAT, CDR2 FQDESV (reference sequence). V was cut by 5 bases and J by 11 bases, with 11 bases left in between. The CDR3 totals 11 residues.

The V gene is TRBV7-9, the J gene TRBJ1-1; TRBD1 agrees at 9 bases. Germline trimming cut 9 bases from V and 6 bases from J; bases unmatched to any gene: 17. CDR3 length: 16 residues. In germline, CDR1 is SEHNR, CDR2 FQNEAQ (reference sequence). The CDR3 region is CASNGRQGGNTAEAFF. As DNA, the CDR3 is TGTGCCAGTAATGGACGACAGGGGGGGAACACTGCTGAAGCTTTCTTT.

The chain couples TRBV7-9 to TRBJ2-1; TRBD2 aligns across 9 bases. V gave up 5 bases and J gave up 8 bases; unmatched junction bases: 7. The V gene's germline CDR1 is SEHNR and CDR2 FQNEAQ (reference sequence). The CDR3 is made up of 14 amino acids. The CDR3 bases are TGTGCCAGCAGCCAGGGACTAGCCGTCCATGAGCAGTTCTTC. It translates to CASSQGLAVHEQFF.

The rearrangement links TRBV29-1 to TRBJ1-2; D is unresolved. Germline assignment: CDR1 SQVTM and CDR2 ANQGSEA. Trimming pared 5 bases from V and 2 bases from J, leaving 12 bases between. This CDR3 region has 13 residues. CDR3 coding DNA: TGCAGCGTTTCCCCTAGATTGAACTATGGCTACACCTTC. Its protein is CSVSPRLNYGYTF.

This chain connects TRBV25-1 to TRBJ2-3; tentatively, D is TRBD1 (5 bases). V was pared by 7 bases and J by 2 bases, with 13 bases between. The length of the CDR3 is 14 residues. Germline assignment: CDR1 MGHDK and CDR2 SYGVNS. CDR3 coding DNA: TGTGCCAGCATTGGGGCAGGGTTCACAGATACGCAGTATTTT. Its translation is CASIGAGFTDTQYF.

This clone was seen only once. The CDR3 DNA follows: TGTGCCAGCTCTTGGGGGGGCCAAGAGACCCAGTACTTC. Encoded protein: CASSWGGQETQYF. V is TRBV27 and J is TRBJ2-5; 7 bases match TRBD2. V was pared by 8 bases and J by 1 base, with 4 bases of the junction left unmatched. The CDR3 spans 13 residues. CDR1 is MNHEY, CDR2 SMNVEV, per germline (reference sequence).

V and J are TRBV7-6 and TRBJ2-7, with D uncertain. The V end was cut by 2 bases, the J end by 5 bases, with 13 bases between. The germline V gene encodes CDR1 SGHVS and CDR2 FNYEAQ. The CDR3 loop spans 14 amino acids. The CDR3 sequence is CASSLSQAPDEQYF. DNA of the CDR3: TGTGCCAGCAGCTTAAGTCAGGCTCCGGACGAGCAGTACTTC. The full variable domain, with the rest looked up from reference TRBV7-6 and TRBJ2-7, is GAGVSQSPRYKVTKRGQDVALRCDPISGHVSLYWYRQALGQGPEFLTYFNYEAQQDKSGLPNDRFSAERPEGSISTLTIQRTEQRDSAMYRCASSLSQAPDEQYFGPGTRLTVT.

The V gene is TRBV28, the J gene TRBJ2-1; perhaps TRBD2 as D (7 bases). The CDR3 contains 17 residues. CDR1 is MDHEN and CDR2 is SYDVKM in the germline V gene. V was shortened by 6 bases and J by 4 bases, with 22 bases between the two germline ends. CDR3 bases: TGTGCCAGCAGCCCCAACTTTCCGGGGGGCGAATACAATGAGCAGTTCTTC. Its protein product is CASSPNFPGGEYNEQFF.

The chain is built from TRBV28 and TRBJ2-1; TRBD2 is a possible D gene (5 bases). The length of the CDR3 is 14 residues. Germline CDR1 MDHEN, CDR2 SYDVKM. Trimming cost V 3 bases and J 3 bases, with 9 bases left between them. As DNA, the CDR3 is TGTGCCAGCAGTTTGTGGACTCACTACAATGAGCAGTTCTTC. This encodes CASSLWTHYNEQFF.

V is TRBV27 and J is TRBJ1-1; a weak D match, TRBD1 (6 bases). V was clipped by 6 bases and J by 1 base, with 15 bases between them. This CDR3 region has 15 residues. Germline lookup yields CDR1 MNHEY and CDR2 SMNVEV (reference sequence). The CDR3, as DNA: TGTGCCAGCAGACGGGACGGGGGGGCGAACACTGAAGCTTTCTTT. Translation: CASRRDGGANTEAFF.